Listed below are T cell receptor beta chains from one sample, sequenced in a study of T cells in Graves' hyperthyroidism and ophthalmopathy. TCRdb called the multiplex PCR reads again in MiXCR, with one record for every CDR3 protein. Here the sample spans 500,000 to 750,000 distinct CDR3 sequences, around 14% being singletons. Sequenced sample: blood. Source of these receptors: a woman aged 18-29 years with Graves' ophthalmopathy. CDR3s include the opening cysteine and the closing phenylalanine or tryptophan. D genes are given only for firm matches. Size is omitted from some rows. Given values are once, few, many or a class for expanded clones.

v_gene,j_gene,abundance,d_gene,CDR3aa,CDR3nt
TRBV29-1,TRBJ2-7,many,TRBD2,CSVARAGEWNEQYF,TGCAGCGTCGCACGGGCGGGAGAGTGGAACGAGCAGTACTTC
TRBV4-3,TRBJ2-7,few,TRBD2,CASSQEDFIAGPSYEQYF,TGCGCCAGCAGCCAAGAGGATTTTATAGCGGGCCCCTCCTACGAGCAGTACTTC
TRBV7-2,TRBJ2-5,many,TRBD1,CASSLAPGGQGQETQYF,TGTGCCAGCAGCTTAGCCCCAGGGGGACAGGGCCAAGAGACCCAGTACTTC
TRBV5-1,TRBJ2-1,few,TRBD2,CATRPVSSGRVNEQFF,TGCGCCACCCGACCCGTTTCTAGCGGGAGAGTGAATGAGCAGTTCTTC
TRBV28,TRBJ2-1,many,-,CASSTVPGIHEQFF,TGTGCCAGCAGTACAGTACCTGGGATCCATGAGCAGTTCTTC
TRBV7-9,TRBJ1-2,many,-,CASSYITALSGYTF,TGTGCCAGCAGCTACATCACGGCCCTATCTGGCTACACCTTC
TRBV4-1,TRBJ1-1,-,TRBD1,CASSLPSGDRVFMNTEAFF,TGCGCCAGCAGTCTACCCTCAGGGGACAGGGTTTTTATGAACACTGAAGCTTTCTTT
TRBV20-1,TRBJ2-2,-,-,CSARDCCRNTGELFF,TGCAGTGCTAGAGATTGTTGTAGGAACACCGGGGAGCTGTTTTTT
TRBV11-3,TRBJ2-1,many,TRBD2,CASSFSWTSGTSNEQFF,TGTGCCAGCAGCTTCTCATGGACTAGCGGGACCTCCAATGAGCAGTTCTTC
TRBV27,TRBJ2-1,once,-,CASSLGQGEQFF,TGTGCCAGCAGTTTGGGGCAGGGTGAGCAGTTCTTC
TRBV4-1,TRBJ2-7,-,-,CASSQGLRARLRQYF,TGCGCCAGCAGCCAAGGGCTAAGGGCCCGTTTAAGGCAGTACTTC
TRBV15,TRBJ2-1,-,-,CATSIGSYNEQFF,TGTGCCACCAGCATCGGGAGTTACAATGAGCAGTTCTTC
TRBV29-1,TRBJ2-7,-,-,CSVVLRGLYEQYF,TGCAGCGTTGTATTACGGGGACTTTACGAGCAGTACTTC
TRBV2,TRBJ1-2,many,TRBD1,CASSFRDRGLDGYTF,TGTGCCAGCAGTTTCCGGGACAGGGGGCTGGATGGCTACACCTTC
TRBV18,TRBJ1-5,few,-,CASSSLNSDQPQHF,TGTGCCAGCTCCTCCTTAAACTCGGATCAGCCCCAGCATTTT
TRBV7-9,TRBJ1-1,many,-,CASSPRTAAQAFF,TGTGCCAGCAGCCCGAGGACAGCCGCTCAAGCTTTCTTT
TRBV6-1,TRBJ1-2,many,-,CASSRRGNYGYTF,TGTGCCAGCAGCCGCAGGGGAAACTATGGCTACACCTTC
TRBV2,TRBJ2-7,many,-,CASRAGLVEQYF,TGTGCCAGCAGGGCCGGACTTGTCGAGCAGTACTTC
TRBV10-2,TRBJ2-1,few,TRBD2,CASSESQWTSGRAVNEQFF,TGCGCCAGCAGTGAGTCTCAGTGGACTAGCGGGAGGGCCGTCAATGAGCAGTTCTTC
TRBV20-1,TRBJ1-3,many,-,CSASPLTSGNTIYF,TGCAGTGCTTCCCCCTTGACCTCTGGAAACACCATATATTTT
TRBV20-1,TRBJ2-1,many,-,CSASIAGRLREQFF,TGCAGTGCTAGTATTGCGGGAAGACTCAGGGAGCAGTTCTTC
TRBV19,TRBJ2-3,few,TRBD1,CASSTNRDRGRDTQYF,TGTGCCAGTAGTACCAACCGGGACAGGGGGCGAGATACGCAGTATTTT
TRBV7-3,TRBJ2-1,-,-,CASSLMGRTSYNEQFF,TGTGCCAGCAGCTTAATGGGCCGGACCTCCTACAATGAGCAGTTCTTC
TRBV30,TRBJ1-4,many,-,CAWSVGGPNEKLFF,TGTGCCTGGAGTGTAGGGGGACCTAATGAAAAACTGTTTTTT
TRBV7-9,TRBJ2-1,many,-,CASSLIEQFF,TGTGCCAGCAGCTTAATTGAGCAGTTCTTC
TRBV9,TRBJ2-2,-,TRBD2,CASSNRPSGMGHTGELFF,TGTGCCAGCAGCAACCGCCCTAGCGGGATGGGCCACACCGGGGAGCTGTTTTTT
TRBV6-6,TRBJ1-3,-,-,CASSYSTYSSGNTIYF,TGTGCCAGCAGTTACTCCACGTATAGCTCTGGAAACACCATATATTTT
TRBV4-1,TRBJ2-5,few,TRBD2,CASSQETGLADQETQYF,TGCGCCAGCAGCCAAGAGACGGGACTAGCGGATCAAGAGACCCAGTACTTC
TRBV12-3/TRBV12-4,TRBJ2-7,few,-,CASSFGGQGPYEQYF,TGTGCCAGCAGTTTCGGTGGGCAGGGGCCCTACGAGCAGTACTTC
TRBV24-1,TRBJ1-5,-,-,CATSDGGGGGNQPQHF,TGTGCCACCAGTGATGGGGGGGGGGGAGGCAATCAGCCCCAGCATTTT
TRBV28,TRBJ1-2,many,-,CASSFNRDGYTF,TGTGCCAGCAGTTTTAACAGGGACGGCTACACCTTC
TRBV19,TRBJ2-1,-,TRBD2,CASSSRAGVHNEQFF,TGTGCCAGTAGTAGTCGAGCGGGAGTCCACAATGAGCAGTTCTTC
TRBV15,TRBJ2-3,few,-,CATSRDSRGRGTDTQYF,TGTGCCACCAGCAGAGATAGCCGGGGCCGAGGCACAGATACGCAGTATTTT
TRBV4-1,TRBJ1-5,few,TRBD1,CASSQPGQGFQPQHF,TGCGCCAGCAGCCAACCGGGACAGGGTTTTCAGCCCCAGCATTTT
TRBV5-1,TRBJ2-1,many,TRBD2,CASSLEVSGSFNNEQFF,TGCGCCAGCAGCTTGGAGGTTAGCGGGAGCTTCAACAATGAGCAGTTCTTC
TRBV7-2,TRBJ1-3,few,TRBD1,CASSTGGSGNTIYF,TGTGCCAGCAGCACAGGGGGCTCTGGAAACACCATATATTTT
TRBV19,TRBJ2-7,many,-,CASKSWASSEQYF,TGTGCCAGTAAAAGTTGGGCCTCCTCCGAGCAGTACTTC
TRBV20-1,TRBJ2-1,few,-,CSARDPGRSNEQFF,TGCAGTGCTAGAGATCCGGGAAGGAGCAATGAGCAGTTCTTC
TRBV7-2,TRBJ2-7,many,-,CASSLDQGWSEQYF,TGTGCCAGCAGCTTAGATCAGGGCTGGTCCGAGCAGTACTTC
TRBV6-1,TRBJ1-2,many,TRBD1,CASGDRGNGYTF,TGTGCCAGCGGGGACAGGGGGAATGGCTACACCTTC
TRBV11-1,TRBJ1-1,many,TRBD1,CASSYTGGWTEAFF,TGTGCCAGCAGCTATACAGGGGGTTGGACTGAAGCTTTCTTT
TRBV6-2/TRBV6-3,TRBJ1-5,many,-,CASSSGTSIYGNQPQHF,TGTGCCAGCAGCTCCGGGACATCGATTTATGGCAATCAGCCCCAGCATTTT
TRBV29-1,TRBJ1-2,few,-,CSFRTGGDWYGYTF,TGCAGCTTCCGTACGGGGGGCGATTGGTATGGCTACACCTTC
TRBV5-1,TRBJ2-1,-,-,CASSLTSGYEQFF,TGCGCCAGCAGCTTGACCAGTGGGTATGAGCAGTTCTTC
TRBV19,TRBJ2-7,-,TRBD2,CASSTSGRAEQYF,TGTGCCAGTAGTACTAGCGGGAGGGCCGAGCAGTACTTC
TRBV20-1,TRBJ2-1,many,TRBD2,CSALAPRGDNEQFF,TGCAGTGCACTAGCGCCCCGGGGGGACAATGAGCAGTTCTTC
TRBV7-8,TRBJ2-1,many,-,CASSLGGNKGEQFF,TGTGCCAGCAGCTTAGGGGGCAACAAAGGTGAGCAGTTCTTC
TRBV20-1,TRBJ1-4,few,-,CSARDSVATNEKLFF,TGCAGTGCCCGCGACAGCGTTGCAACTAATGAAAAACTGTTTTTT
TRBV28,TRBJ2-3,many,-,CASSLLGVPDTQYF,TGTGCCAGCAGTTTACTGGGGGTTCCAGATACGCAGTATTTT
TRBV25-1,TRBJ2-1,few,-,CASSVAVNEQFF,TGTGCCAGCAGTGTGGCCGTAAATGAGCAGTTCTTC
TRBV24-1,TRBJ2-5,many,TRBD1,CATSEPGTGRRETQYF,TGTGCCACCAGTGAACCCGGGACAGGGCGGCGGGAGACCCAGTACTTC
TRBV9,TRBJ2-1,-,TRBD1,CASSVTGSLDNEQFF,TGTGCCAGCAGCGTGACAGGGAGTCTGGACAATGAGCAGTTCTTC
TRBV7-6,TRBJ2-7,few,-,CASSRTGFPYEQYF,TGTGCCAGCAGCCGCACAGGGTTCCCCTACGAGCAGTACTTC
TRBV29-1,TRBJ2-1,-,-,CSVDKPGRTYNEQFF,TGCAGCGTGGATAAACCGGGACGGACATACAATGAGCAGTTCTTC
TRBV7-2,TRBJ2-2,many,TRBD1,CASSLAKTGFGELFF,TGTGCCAGCAGCTTAGCTAAGACAGGGTTCGGGGAGCTGTTTTTT
TRBV7-7,TRBJ2-5,many,-,CASSQSGAGSETQYF,TGTGCTAGCAGCCAGAGTGGAGCAGGCAGTGAGACCCAGTACTTC
TRBV6-4,TRBJ2-5,few,-,CASSEGQGGGQETQYF,TGTGCCAGCAGTGAGGGGCAGGGCGGTGGACAAGAGACCCAGTACTTC